Sequencing of this T cell receptor (beta chain) was carried out in a study of T cell responses to AZD1222 COVID-19 vaccine. Study-wide background: Pooling of second doses given at about 4 or about 12 weeks was done. Study-wide findings and caveats: Compared with day 0, the breadth and depth of the Spike-specific TCR repertoire rose significantly after two doses of AZD1222.

With respect to this clone: Its cognate antigen is unknown.

CDR1 and CDR2 from the germline V gene are WSHSY and SAAADI. Trimming stripped 0 bases from V and 6 bases from J, with 6 bases between. This CDR3 comprises 13 residues. Method: immunoSEQ multiplex PCR; TCRdb's copy keeps in-frame clones and lacks some. The table has about 35,000 clones, around nine tenths seen once. This TCR came from an adult in good health. The sequences come from peripheral blood, collected on day 0 of AZD1222 vaccination. This chain connects TRBV10-2 to TRBJ1-5; no firm D call. The CDR3 is CASSESGVQPQHF. Here the CDR3 DNA reads TGCGCCAGCAGTGAGTCCGGGGTTCAGCCCCAGCATTTT.